Shown below are 26 T cell receptor beta chains from a single sample sequenced in a study of long-term antiretroviral therapy in people with HIV. The assay, immunoSEQ v3.0, was run at survey level. TCRdb's table, derived via immunoSEQ multiplex PCR, lists solely in-frame clones and lacks some. The sample comprises approximately 32,000 clones, 80% to 90% of which are singletons, and 7.9% rests with the top ten. The sample in question was unsorted PBMCs, obtained 0.4 years before starting antiretroviral therapy. These receptors were collected from a man younger than 35 with HIV.

The rearrangement joins TRBV10-3 to TRBJ1-4; D is possibly TRBD1 (6 bases). Between the trimmed V and J ends, which lost 2 bases and 7 bases, there was a span of 14 bases. The CDR3 runs 15 residues. Per the germline V gene, CDR1 is ENHRY and CDR2 is SYGVKD. The CDR3 here is CAISEGGTKGEKLFF. CDR3 DNA: TGTGCCATCAGTGAGGGGGGGACAAAGGGTGAAAAACTGTTTTTT.

The J gene is TRBJ1-6, the V gene TRBV5-5, with D hard to call. CDR3 length: 12 amino acids. Germline CDR1 SGHKS, CDR2 YYEKEE (reference sequence). The germline V and J ends were trimmed by 4 bases and 3 bases, with 2 bases remaining between them. The DNA for the CDR3 is TGTGCCAGCAGCGACTATAATTCACCCCTCCACTTT. It is translated as CASSDYNSPLHF.

The V and J genes are TRBV11-3 and TRBJ2-1, with 16 nucleotides matching TRBD2. This CDR3 spans 19 amino acids. V lost 4 bases and J lost 1; bases outside the gene matches: 7. CDR1 is SGHNT, CDR2 YENEEA, per germline. In nucleotides, the CDR3 is TGTGCCAGCAGCTCGGGGACTAGCGGGAGGGCCGGGTCCTACAATGAGCAGTTCTTC. Its protein product is CASSSGTSGRAGSYNEQFF.

The rearrangement uses TRBV27 and TRBJ2-7, with 8 bases aligning to TRBD1. This CDR3 is built from 15 residues. Trimming cost V 0 bases and J 4 bases; bases outside gene matches: 5. Germline-derived CDR1 and CDR2 are MNHEY and SMNVEV (reference sequence). CDR3 protein: CASSLSGTGVYEQYF. The CDR3, as DNA: TGTGCCAGCAGTTTATCGGGGACAGGTGTTTACGAGCAGTACTTC.

The J gene is TRBJ2-2, the V gene TRBV29-1; no firm D call. V was shortened by 4 bases and J by 1 base, with 7 bases between the two germline ends. Germline CDR1 and CDR2: SQVTM and ANQGSEA. This CDR3 has 13 amino acids. CDR3 sequence: CSVVAVNTGELFF. The CDR3 nucleotides read TGCAGCGTTGTGGCTGTGAACACCGGGGAGCTGTTTTTT.

V usage is TRBV4-2 and J usage is TRBJ1-1; D remains unclear. Looked up from germline, CDR1 is LGHNA and CDR2 is YNFKEQ. The CDR3 runs 15 residues. Trimming left V 1 base short and J 1 base short, with 10 bases between. In DNA, the CDR3 is TGTGCCAGCAGCCAAGCCCTACGTAAGAACACTGAAGCTTTCTTT. Amino acids: CASSQALRKNTEAFF.

This chain connects TRBV15 to TRBJ2-7, with TRBD1 matching 8 bases. The CDR3 has 15 residues. V was pared by 5 bases and J by 3 bases, with 9 bases of the junction left unmatched. Germline-derived CDR1 and CDR2 are LNHNV and YYDKDF (reference sequence). Written as DNA, the CDR3 is TGTGCCACCAGCCCCCCTAGGACAGGGTACTACGAGCAGTACTTC. Translating it yields CATSPPRTGYYEQYF.

This rearrangement joins TRBV7-2 to TRBJ2-7; D is unclear. Germline CDR1 is SGHTA and CDR2 is FQGNSA. V lost 1 base, J lost 4 bases, and 8 bases lay in between. The CDR3 is made up of 13 amino acids. The CDR3 nucleotides read TGTGCCAGCAGCTTAGGGGCGGAGTACGAGCAGTACTTC. It encodes CASSLGAEYEQYF.

The sample holds one count of this clone. The genes are TRBV13 and TRBJ1-3, with 8 bases that match TRBD1. With V trimmed by 10 bases and J by 4 bases, 3 bases remained unmatched. The CDR3 contains 12 residues. In germline, CDR1 is PRHDT, CDR2 FYEKMQ (reference sequence). The CDR3 loop reads CAIRQGGNTIYF. CDR3 DNA: TGTGCCATCCGACAGGGGGGAAACACCATATATTTT.

This clone has more than one count but fewer than ten. J is TRBJ2-7 and V is TRBV27, with D perhaps matching TRBD2 (5 bases). The germline V gene encodes CDR1 MNHEY and CDR2 SMNVEV (reference sequence). Between the trimmed V and J ends, which lost 2 bases and 3 bases, there was a span of 11 bases. The CDR3 is 14 amino acids. The chain's CDR3 is CASSLIAGNYEQYF. DNA for the CDR3: TGTGCCAGCAGTTTAATTGCGGGCAACTACGAGCAGTACTTC.

The rearrangement joins TRBV30 to TRBJ2-1, with 13 nucleotides matching TRBD2. The CDR3 extends over 15 amino acids. Germline CDR1 reads GTSNPN; CDR2 reads SVGIG (reference sequence). The junction had 5 bases not matched to a gene; V was cut back by 6 bases and J by 3 bases. DNA of the CDR3: TGTGCCTGCGGACTAGCGGGAGCTTACTACAATGAGCAGTTCTTC. Amino acids: CACGLAGAYYNEQFF.

This clone was found a few times. Other DNA sequences in this specimen translate into the identical CDR3. V usage is TRBV25-1 and J usage is TRBJ1-3; a weak D match, TRBD1 (6 bases). CDR1 is MGHDK, CDR2 SYGVNS, per germline. V shed 6 bases and J shed 4 bases, with 7 bases lying between them. The CDR3 consists of 12 residues. CDR3 sequence: CASRDSGNTIYF. The DNA of the CDR3 is TGTGCCAGCAGGGACAGCGGAAACACCATATATTTT.

This clone has just one count. V usage is TRBV5-6 and J usage is TRBJ2-7, with D possibly TRBD2 on 6 matching bases. The germline V and J ends were trimmed by 3 bases and 2 bases, with 24 bases remaining between them. The CDR3 loop spans 18 amino acids. Germline CDR1 SGHDT, CDR2 YYEEEE. The CDR3 sequence: CASSSTQDPGSAPYEQYF. For the CDR3, the DNA is TGTGCCAGCAGCTCAACCCAGGACCCCGGGAGTGCCCCCTACGAGCAGTACTTC.

This clone was seen only a few times. CDR3 DNA: TGTGCCAGCAGCTTCTCCGGGGGTACAGATACGCAGTATTTT. Residues: CASSFSGGTDTQYF. The gene calls are TRBV9 and TRBJ2-3; D possibly corresponds to TRBD2 (6 bases). The V and J ends lost 4 bases and 3 bases respectively, with 12 bases between them. This CDR3 has 14 residues. CDR1 is SGDLS, CDR2 YYNGEE, per germline.

This chain connects TRBV7-2 to TRBJ1-1; a weak D match, TRBD1 (5 bases). With 7 bases removed from V and 0 bases from J, the gap between germline ends came to 9 bases. Germline V lookup: CDR1 SGHTA, CDR2 FQGNSA. CDR3 length equals 13 residues. CDR3 in amino acids: CASNKGMNTEAFF. CDR3 nucleotide sequence: TGTGCCAGCAACAAGGGGATGAACACTGAAGCTTTCTTT.

V gene TRBV10-3 combines with J gene TRBJ2-3; D not resolved. Germline CDR1 and CDR2: ENHRY and SYGVKD. The length of the CDR3 is 14 residues. Deletions cut 5 bases from V and 1 base from J, with 10 bases between. CDR3 residues: CAISRQFGTDTQYF. The CDR3 region has the DNA TGTGCCATCAGTAGGCAGTTCGGCACAGATACGCAGTATTTT.

DNA of the CDR3: TGTGCCAGCAGTGAAAGGTACTCCGGGGAGCTGTTTTTT. It codes for CASSERYSGELFF. The chain recombines TRBV2 with TRBJ2-2, with D uncertain. The CDR3 spans 13 residues. Germline CDR1 reads SNHLY; CDR2 reads FYNNEI. The V and J ends lost 2 bases and 6 bases respectively, with 7 bases between them.

V is TRBV5-6 and J is TRBJ2-1; D is undetermined. Trimming took off 1 base at V and 8 bases at J, with 7 bases between the two ends. The CDR3 is 12 amino acids. CDR1 SGHDT and CDR2 YYEEEE come from the germline V gene. DNA of the CDR3: TGTGCCAGCAGCTTGCAACCCCATGAGCAGTTCTTC. Translating gives CASSLQPHEQFF. The full variable domain, rest sourced from reference TRBV5-6 and TRBJ2-1, is DAGVTQSPTHLIKTRGQQVTLRCSPKSGHDTVSWYQQALGQGPQFIFQYYEEEERQRGNFPDRFSGHQFPNYSSELNVNALLLGDSALYLCASSLQPHEQFFGPGTRLTVL.

The sample holds one count of this clone. The rearrangement joins TRBV19 to TRBJ1-5, with a possible D match to TRBD1 (5 bases). CDR1 is LNHDA, CDR2 SQIVND, per germline (reference sequence). Trimming left V 5 bases short and J 9 bases short, with 23 bases between. The CDR3 spans 16 residues. The CDR3 protein is CASSVRLSGPRTPQHF. DNA for the CDR3: TGTGCCAGTAGTGTCAGATTATCAGGGCCACGTACGCCCCAGCATTTT.

The rearrangement links TRBV25-1 to TRBJ1-3; no clear D gene. The CDR3 consists of 13 residues. Per the germline V gene, CDR1 is MGHDK and CDR2 is SYGVNS. V lost 6 bases, J lost 0 bases, and 6 bases lay in between. The CDR3 protein is CASRRSSGNTIYF. The CDR3 coding sequence is TGTGCCAGCAGAAGAAGCTCTGGAAACACCATATATTTT.

This clone was counted once. The chain joins TRBV5-4 to TRBJ2-5; D unresolved. Trimming stripped 4 bases from V and 5 bases from J, with 21 bases between. CDR1 is SGHNT and CDR2 is YYREEE in the germline V gene (reference sequence). The CDR3 has 16 residues. Here the CDR3 reads CASSLTRRGAWETQYF. For the CDR3, the DNA is TGTGCCAGCAGCCTTACTCGGAGAGGAGCGTGGGAGACCCAGTACTTC. The full variable domain, in which reference TRBV5-4 and TRBJ2-5 provide the parts outside the CDR3, is ETGVTQSPTHLIKTRGQQVTLRCSSQSGHNTVSWYQQALGQGPQFIFQYYREEENGRGNFPPRFSGLQFPNYSSELNVNALELDDSALYLCASSLTRRGAWETQYFGPGTRLLVL.

The chain recombines TRBV7-3 with TRBJ2-2; D ambiguous. Trimming stripped 4 bases from V and 0 bases from J, with 12 bases between. CDR3 length: 16 amino acids. Germline CDR1 is SGHTA and CDR2 is FQGTGA. The DNA for the CDR3 is TGTGCCAGCAGCTCACAAGCAGGAGCGAACACCGGGGAGCTGTTTTTT. As protein: CASSSQAGANTGELFF.

V is TRBV19 and J is TRBJ2-2; D may match TRBD1 or TRBD2 (5 bases each). CDR3 length: 16 amino acids. CDR1 LNHDA and CDR2 SQIVND come from the germline V gene (reference sequence). Trimming removed 3 bases from V and 0 bases from J, with 11 bases in between. The CDR3, as DNA: TGTGCCAGTAGTATTAAGGGACGACCGAACACCGGGGAGCTGTTTTTT. Translating it yields CASSIKGRPNTGELFF.

This chain uses TRBV19 with TRBJ2-2; 10 bases fit TRBD2. The CDR3 consists of 22 residues. Trimming cost V 1 base and J 8 bases; bases outside gene matches: 25. The germline V gene encodes CDR1 LNHDA and CDR2 SQIVND (reference sequence). The CDR3 DNA follows: TGTGCCAGTAGTATAGGAGGGGACACGATGTGGGGGCTAGCGGGAGTTTCAGGGGAGCTGTTTTTT. Amino acids: CASSIGGDTMWGLAGVSGELFF.

The chain uses TRBV18 and TRBJ2-3; 9 nucleotides match TRBD1. Trimming at V came to 6 bases and at J to 4 bases, leaving 8 bases not matched to a gene. Germline V lookup: CDR1 KGHSH, CDR2 LQKENI. This CDR3 has 15 amino acids. CDR3 bases: TGTGCCAGCTCTCCCCCGGGACAGGGTTCAGATACGCAGTATTTT. Translated: CASSPPGQGSDTQYF.

The chain couples TRBV5-4 to TRBJ2-7; maybe TRBD2 (6 bases). The V gene's germline CDR1 is SGHNT and CDR2 YYREEE (reference sequence). The CDR3 runs 15 residues. V lost 2 bases and J lost 1, with 13 bases in between. CDR3 sequence: CASSFAGPPSYEQYF. The CDR3 DNA reads as TGTGCCAGCAGCTTTGCGGGACCACCTTCCTACGAGCAGTACTTC.